This T cell receptor beta chain was observed in a study of T cells in Graves' hyperthyroidism and ophthalmopathy. Broader study findings: Blood held most thyroid clonotypes expanded above 0.001 frequency. The model's output predicted ophthalmopathy at a median of about 5.9 months prior to onset. Separating ophthalmopathy from stable hyperthyroidism was achieved by a 13 V-J model.

The germline CDR1 and CDR2 sequences are MNHNS and SASEGT. V was clipped by 4 bases and J by 0 bases, with 10 bases between them. The CDR3 is 15 residues long. Amplified regions were TCR beta CDR3 sequences from RNA transcripts. RT-PCR in the first round (using the HTBI primer set) targeted the TCR CDR3. TCRdb redid the calling of the multiplex PCR reads with MiXCR, one entry per CDR3 protein. The sample contains under 350,000 distinct CDR3 sequences, 18% of which appear only once. Comments on this clonotype: As yet, its antigen is unknown.

The chain combines TRBV6-1 with TRBJ2-1, with a tentative D call TRBD2 (5 bases). This receptor was obtained from a woman in her forties or fifties with Graves' hyperthyroidism. The sample comprised blood. CDR3 region: CASSARDNSYNEQFF. The CDR3 DNA reads as TGTGCCAGCAGTGCCCGGGATAACTCCTACAATGAGCAGTTCTTC.